The sequence of this T cell receptor beta chain was determined in a study of blood T cell repertoires in COVID-19. In the study overall: Whether acute or convalescent, the COVID-19 samples came from the United States, Italy and Spain.

Participants were aged about 18 to 89 years from some 24 US areas. Categorization into cohorts depended on clinical history that participants reported. The CDR3 contains 16 residues. Germline loops: CDR1 MDHEN, CDR2 SYDVKM. The J segment lost 6 bases and the V segment lost 4 bases, leaving 11 bases of the junction unmatched. In the original workflow: It was from reference gene primer amplification that nucleated cell counts were estimated. Clones were read by immunoSEQ multiplex PCR, and TCRdb kept only the in-frame ones, dropping some. V and J calls and clone size follow that table, whereas D and trimming were derived from the DNA. The sample has approximately 210,000 clones, 65% to 90% seen once. This clone was recorded once.

This TCR came from a woman aged 50 to 60 with acute COVID-19. Sample: PBMCs or T cells enriched from blood (not recorded which). The chain couples TRBV28 to TRBJ2-7; 11 bases fit TRBD2. The CDR3 protein is CASSSGPALAGGEQYF. CDR3 bases: TGTGCCAGCAGTTCAGGCCCCGCCCTAGCGGGAGGCGAGCAGTACTTC.